The source of this T cell receptor beta chain is a study of blood T cell repertoires in COVID-19. At the level of the study: Both acute and convalescent COVID-19 samples were obtained from the United States, Italy and Spain. In each case, the material was cDNA or gDNA derived from T cells, B-cell-depleted T cells, or PBMCs.

Authors' data handling: Counts of nucleated cells, estimated from reference gene primer amplification, were obtained. Data came from immunoSEQ multiplex PCR; TCRdb stores just in-frame clones and leaves some out. The V and J calls and clone size come from that table; D and trimming were worked out from the DNA. The table has approximately 220,000 clones, roughly 80% seen once. Germline values: CDR1 SGHRS, CDR2 YFSETQ. V shed 7 bases and J shed 8 bases, with 16 bases lying between them. This CDR3 has 14 amino acids. This receptor was taken from a woman at least 80 years old with acute or convalescent COVID-19. The chain employs TRBV5-1 and TRBJ1-6; D gene unclear. Sequencing was carried out using peripheral blood. The CDR3 DNA reads TGCGCCAGCCAGATTGCCAGGTGGGATTCACCCCTCCACTTT. This encodes CASQIARWDSPLHF.